The 18 T cell receptor beta chains given below trace back to one sample, sequenced in a study of early T cells in non-severe SARS-CoV-2 infection. TCRdb re-called the 5' RACE reads with MiXCR, one entry per CDR3 protein. This sample yields approximately 22,000 distinct CDR3 sequences, of which 4.5% to 6% are seen a single time; approximately 15% belongs to the top ten. The sequencing here drew on whole blood, taken at baseline. These receptors were taken from an adult who was a healthcare worker with PCR-confirmed SARS-CoV-2 infection or an uninfected control (not recorded which).

The chain recombines TRBV29-1 with TRBJ1-5; maybe TRBD1 (5 bases). From germline, CDR1 is SQVTM and CDR2 ANQGSEA. CDR3 length: 16 amino acids. Trimming took 5 bases from V and 2 from J, leaving 19 bases between them. The chain's CDR3 is CSVSTTGGNGNQPQHF. In DNA, the CDR3 is TGCAGCGTTAGCACAACTGGGGGAAACGGCAATCAGCCCCAGCATTTT.

This clonotype came up a few times. The chain has TRBV24-1 and TRBJ2-5; D gene ambiguous. Germline-derived CDR1 and CDR2 are KGHDR and SFDVKD. The CDR3 covers 12 residues. Trimming stripped 3 bases from V and 2 bases from J, with 3 bases between. The CDR3 reads CATSDNQETQYF. CDR3 coding DNA: TGTGCCACCAGTGATAATCAAGAGACCCAGTACTTC.

This clonotype was observed many times. The chain employs TRBV29-1 and TRBJ1-1, with D unclear. The CDR3 totals 11 residues. V was pared by 4 bases and J by 1 base, with 4 bases between. The germline CDR1 and CDR2 sequences are SQVTM and ANQGSEA. The CDR3 spells CSVATNTEAFF. The CDR3 coding sequence is TGCAGCGTTGCTACGAACACTGAAGCTTTCTTT.

This clonotype turned up a few times. The chain's CDR3 is CASSVSPYYEQYF. Written as DNA, the CDR3 is TGTGCCAGCAGCGTATCCCCTTACTACGAGCAGTACTTC. The chain is built from TRBV9 and TRBJ2-7; D unclear. Germline V gene data show CDR1 as SGDLS and CDR2 as YYNGEE. The CDR3 is 13 residues long. Deletions cut 1 base from V and 3 bases from J, with 8 bases between. Combining the CDR3 with reference TRBV9 and TRBJ2-7 gives the whole variable domain DSGVTQTPKHLITATGQRVTLRCSPRSGDLSVYWYQQSLDQGLQFLIQYYNGEERAKGNILERFSAQQFPDLHSELNLSSLELGDSALYFCASSVSPYYEQYFGPGTRLTVT.

The rearrangement joins TRBV20-1 to TRBJ2-7; no firm D call. Trimming stripped 3 bases from V and 4 bases from J, with 16 bases between. Germline V gene sequence: CDR1 DFQATT, CDR2 SNEGSKA (reference sequence). This CDR3 region has 14 residues. CDR3 DNA sequence: TGCAGTGCTAGCGCACCATCGGACGGATACGAGCAGTACTTC. Translation gives CSASAPSDGYEQYF.

This clonotype was counted many times. The CDR3: CASSKTGTTYNEQFF. CDR3 coding DNA: TGCGCCAGCAGCAAGACAGGGACTACCTACAATGAGCAGTTCTTC. The chain joins TRBV4-3 to TRBJ2-1; either TRBD1 or TRBD2 may supply D (7 bases each). Germline CDR1 and CDR2: LGHNA and YSLEER. This CDR3 comprises 15 residues. V was shortened by 5 bases and J by 2 bases, with 13 bases between the two germline ends.

The rearrangement uses TRBV5-4 and TRBJ2-1; D not certain. V lost 3 bases to trimming and J lost 7 bases, with 14 bases between them. The CDR3 runs to 14 residues. Germline V lookup: CDR1 SGHNT, CDR2 YYREEE (reference sequence). The CDR3 DNA follows: TGTGCCAGCAGCTCGGCTACCCGTACTAATGAGCAGTTCTTC. Its translation is CASSSATRTNEQFF. Using reference TRBV5-4 and TRBJ2-1 for the parts outside the CDR3, the full variable domain is ETGVTQSPTHLIKTRGQQVTLRCSSQSGHNTVSWYQQALGQGPQFIFQYYREEENGRGNFPPRFSGLQFPNYSSELNVNALELDDSALYLCASSSATRTNEQFFGPGTRLTVL.

This clonotype was counted at least ten times. The chain has TRBV5-5 and TRBJ1-2; D is ambiguous. Germline loops: CDR1 SGHKS, CDR2 YYEKEE (reference sequence). V lost 6 bases, J lost 2 bases, and 17 bases lay in between. This CDR3 contains 15 residues. The CDR3 sequence is CASNLEPTRNYGYTF. CDR3 bases: TGTGCCAGCAACCTCGAGCCGACACGGAACTATGGCTACACCTTC.

By proportion, this clonotype is medium-sized. The rearrangement joins TRBV12-5 to TRBJ2-7, with TRBD1 identical over 7 bases. There are 13 residues in the CDR3. Trimming cost V 5 bases and J 6 bases; bases outside gene matches: 7. In germline, CDR1 is LGHNT, CDR2 FRNRAP. The CDR3 reads CASGPGDSPEQYF. CDR3 DNA sequence: TGTGCTAGTGGTCCAGGGGACAGTCCCGAGCAGTACTTC.

Ten or more counts support this clonotype. The chain employs TRBV2 and TRBJ1-6; TRBD1 is a possible D gene (6 bases). This CDR3 is 14 amino acids long. Trimming pared 4 bases from V and 8 bases from J, leaving 12 bases between. The V gene's germline CDR1 is SNHLY and CDR2 FYNNEI. The CDR3 spells CASSGGQKDSPLHF. The CDR3 DNA reads TGTGCCAGCAGTGGGGGGCAGAAAGATTCACCCCTCCACTTT.

This clonotype was picked up many times. V and J are TRBV7-6 and TRBJ2-3, with D uncertain. Germline CDR1 is SGHVS and CDR2 is FNYEAQ. CDR3 length: 13 amino acids. Trimming shortened V by 3 bases and J by 4 bases, and 8 bases separated the two germline ends. This CDR3 is CASSFRSADTQYF. The CDR3 DNA reads as TGTGCCAGCAGCTTCAGGTCCGCAGATACGCAGTATTTT.

V gene TRBV3-1 combines with J gene TRBJ2-7; D remains ambiguous. The V end lost 0 bases, the J end lost 2 bases, and 11 bases lay between the germline ends. Germline V gene sequence: CDR1 LGHDT, CDR2 YNNKEL (reference sequence). This CDR3 has 15 residues. DNA for the CDR3: TGTGCCAGCAGCCAAGAAACAGCTAGTCCCTACGAGCAGTACTTC. It codes for CASSQETASPYEQYF.

A few counts support this clonotype. The chain is built from TRBV30 and TRBJ1-2; 10 nucleotides match TRBD1. The CDR3 has 15 residues. V shed 1 base, J shed 5 bases, and the junction held 7 bases outside the gene matches. Per germline, CDR1 GTSNPN and CDR2 SVGIG (reference sequence). CDR3 residues: CAWSAGTGVSYGYTF. The CDR3, as DNA: TGTGCCTGGAGTGCCGGGACAGGGGTTTCGTATGGCTACACCTTC.

In the case of this clonotype: The junction differs from germline at one of its ends, possibly a read error. The V call is TRBV5-1, the J call TRBJ2-7; D unclear. Germline V lookup: CDR1 SGHRS, CDR2 YFSETQ. This CDR3 has 14 residues. CDR3 in DNA: TGCGCCAGCAGGTTGGGCACCGGGCCCTACGAGCAGTACTTC. Translation: CASRLGTGPYEQYF.

This clonotype appeared a few times. The V call is TRBV27, the J call TRBJ1-5; no firm D call. Trimming pared 5 bases from V and 4 bases from J, leaving 15 bases between. Germline assignment: CDR1 MNHEY and CDR2 SMNVEV (reference sequence). The CDR3 is 15 residues long. The CDR3 region has the DNA TGTGCCAGCAGTCCTGGGTCCACTTCTAATCAGCCCCAGCATTTT. Encoded protein: CASSPGSTSNQPQHF.

The rearrangement links TRBV10-3 to TRBJ2-5; weak D call: TRBD1 (6 bases). There are 13 residues in the CDR3. The V gene lost 6 bases and the J gene lost 1 base, with 9 bases spanning the gap. Germline V CDR1 and CDR2: ENHRY, SYGVKD. CDR3: CAIREGGQETQYF. The CDR3 DNA reads TGTGCCATCAGGGAAGGGGGCCAAGAGACCCAGTACTTC.

The gene calls are TRBV11-3 and TRBJ2-7; 10 nucleotides line up with TRBD2. V lost 5 bases to trimming and J lost 6 bases; unmatched junction nucleotides: 10. The germline gives CDR1 SGHNT, CDR2 YENEEA. The length of the CDR3 is 15 residues. The CDR3 bases are TGTGCCAGCAGCCCAAGGACTAGCGGCCTGAGCGAGCAGTACTTC. Its protein is CASSPRTSGLSEQYF.

This clonotype was observed many times. The chain employs TRBV27 and TRBJ2-7; 12 bases fit TRBD2. Per the germline V gene, CDR1 is MNHEY and CDR2 is SMNVEV (reference sequence). V gave up 5 bases and J gave up 6 bases; unmatched junction bases: 5. This CDR3 spans 14 amino acids. DNA of the CDR3: TGTGCCAGCAGTCCCCAACTAGCGGGGGGCGAGCAGTACTTC. It specifies CASSPQLAGGEQYF.